This T cell receptor (beta chain) was documented in a study of shared clonotypes between healthy human individuals. Whole-study findings and limits: Lower generation probabilities were found for non-shared clonotypes than for those shared by all four donors.

A word on this clone: Antigen: not known.

The assay was immunoSEQ multiplex PCR, and TCRdb's table has in-frame clones only and misses some. Of hundreds of thousands of clones listed, approximately 95% are singletons. Trimming cost V 2 bases and J 0 bases, with 23 bases left between them. Germline values: CDR1 MDHEN, CDR2 SYDVKM. The CDR3 is made up of 19 amino acids. CD45RO-negative, CCR7-selected cells formed the naive CD8 fraction, which excluded terminally differentiated effector memory CD45RA+ cells. Each donor was a Caucasian adult residing in Nashville, Tennessee. The sequencing sample was made of naive CD8+ T cells sorted from blood. The sequence derives from a woman in her twenties or thirties in good health. V is TRBV28 and J is TRBJ2-7, with D possibly TRBD1 on 5 matching bases. Written as DNA, the CDR3 is TGTGCCAGCAGTTTACCCCCCCCAACCGACAGCTCCTTCTCCTACGAGCAGTACTTC. This gives the protein CASSLPPPTDSSFSYEQYF.